The clone carrying this TCR beta chain was observed a few times. The antigen remains unidentified. These data are taken from a study of cytomegalovirus exposure and HLA in healthy donors. The study, taken as a whole, reports: The study designated 150 to 200 TCR beta chains cytomegalovirus-associated.

Clones were read by immunoSEQ multiplex PCR, and TCRdb kept only the in-frame ones, dropping some. The sample records 190,000 or so clones, about 86% being singletons. The CDR3 sequence is 15 residues long. The trim removed 5 bases at V and 1 base at J, leaving 5 bases unmatched. Germline loops: CDR1 SEHNR, CDR2 FQNEAQ (reference sequence). The receptor was derived from a woman under 30 in good health and CMV-seropositive. This rearrangement joins TRBV7-9 to TRBJ1-5; 7 bases agree with TRBD1. The sample comprised PBMCs. The CDR3 coding sequence is TGTGCCAGCAGCCTAGGGGGCATGAGCAATCAGCCCCAGCATTTT. This codes for CASSLGGMSNQPQHF.